The source of this T cell receptor (beta chain) is a study of cytomegalovirus exposure and HLA in healthy donors. General study results and limits: In an earlier analysis, in around 590 donors, most V segments appeared productive either ~87% or ~30% of the time. Common viral pathogens seemed, in a later analysis, to connect with several of the most significant clusters. Apparent HLA restriction characterized most CMV-associated TCR beta chains in a later analysis.

As regards this clone: The target antigen is unknown.

Primers: 60 Vbeta forward and 13 Jbeta reverse. Method: immunoSEQ multiplex PCR; TCRdb's copy keeps in-frame clones and lacks some. This table has more than 150,000 clones, over 70% appearing once. CDR3 length: 13 amino acids. Germline CDR1 and CDR2: KGHSH and LQKENI. Trimming stripped 6 bases from V and 0 bases from J, with 8 bases between. This receptor was taken from a woman aged 40 to 50 in good health and CMV-seropositive. The V call is TRBV18, the J call TRBJ1-1; D call uncertain. Sequenced input: PBMCs. The CDR3 DNA reads TGTGCCAGCTCGGCAGACATGAACACTGAAGCTTTCTTT. This sequence encodes CASSADMNTEAFF.